Listed below are T cell receptor beta chains from one sample, sequenced in a study of early T cells in non-severe SARS-CoV-2 infection. TCRdb used MiXCR to reprocess the 5' RACE reads, holding one entry per CDR3 protein. The sample records tens of thousands of distinct CDR3 sequences, about 5.3% being singletons. Sequenced material: whole blood, taken at baseline. These receptors all stem from an adult who was a healthcare worker with PCR-confirmed SARS-CoV-2 infection or an uninfected control (not recorded which). Each CDR3 is given with its conserved first and last residue. A D gene is named only where the DNA matches it firmly. Not every row has a clone size; where given, it reads once, few, many or a size class.

J gene: TRBJ2-1
D gene: -
V gene: TRBV5-1
clone size: -
CDR3 DNA: TGCGCCAGCAGCTCACCGGACAGCTCCTACAATGAGCAGTTCTTC
CDR3 protein: CASSSPDSSYNEQFF

J gene: TRBJ2-1
D gene: -
V gene: TRBV20-1
clone size: -
CDR3 DNA: TGCAGTGCTAGAGATATGACCCGGGGGTACAATGAGCAGTTCTTC
CDR3 protein: CSARDMTRGYNEQFF

J gene: TRBJ1-2
D gene: TRBD1
V gene: TRBV10-3
clone size: many
CDR3 DNA: TGTGCCATCAGAGGGACAGGGGATGGCTATGGCTACACCTTC
CDR3 protein: CAIRGTGDGYGYTF

J gene: TRBJ1-6
D gene: -
V gene: TRBV5-5
clone size: many
CDR3 DNA: TGTGCCAGCAGCTTGGGGACGACGGATTCACCCCTCCACTTT
CDR3 protein: CASSLGTTDSPLHF

J gene: TRBJ1-1
D gene: -
V gene: TRBV3-1
clone size: many
CDR3 DNA: TGTGCCAGCAGCCAAGGAATTTCGGGGGGGAACACTGAAGCTTTCTTT
CDR3 protein: CASSQGISGGNTEAFF

J gene: TRBJ2-1
D gene: -
V gene: TRBV10-3
clone size: many
CDR3 DNA: TGTGCCATCAGCCCCGCCAACGACAATGAGCAGTTCTTC
CDR3 protein: CAISPANDNEQFF

J gene: TRBJ1-4
D gene: -
V gene: TRBV7-9
clone size: many
CDR3 DNA: TGTGCCAGCAGCCGTCCGGTGGAAAAACTGTTTTTT
CDR3 protein: CASSRPVEKLFF

J gene: TRBJ1-1
D gene: -
V gene: TRBV2
clone size: -
CDR3 DNA: TGTGCCAGCAGTGAACTGGGGCGGGGAGACACTGAAGCTTTCTTT
CDR3 protein: CASSELGRGDTEAFF

J gene: TRBJ2-2
D gene: -
V gene: TRBV29-1
clone size: many
CDR3 DNA: TGCAGCGTTGCCGGGAGAGGGAACACCGGGGAGCTGTTTTTT
CDR3 protein: CSVAGRGNTGELFF

J gene: TRBJ1-2
D gene: -
V gene: TRBV12-3/TRBV12-4
clone size: -
CDR3 DNA: TGTGCCAGCAGTCTTCTAGGAGACAGTTATGGCTACACCTTC
CDR3 protein: CASSLLGDSYGYTF

J gene: TRBJ1-5
D gene: TRBD1
V gene: TRBV4-1
clone size: few
CDR3 DNA: TGTGCCAGCAGCCAAGACCTGACAGGGGGGCGCAATCAGCCCCAGCATTTT
CDR3 protein: CASSQDLTGGRNQPQHF

J gene: TRBJ1-1
D gene: TRBD1
V gene: TRBV7-8
clone size: many
CDR3 DNA: TGTGCCAGCAGCTTAGGGGTCTGGGGCAGGGGGTCTAACACTGAAGCTTTCTTT
CDR3 protein: CASSLGVWGRGSNTEAFF

J gene: TRBJ2-1
D gene: TRBD2
V gene: TRBV4-1
clone size: many
CDR3 DNA: TGCGCCAGCAGCCAAGGCGGGGGGAGAAATAACAATGAGCAGTTCTTC
CDR3 protein: CASSQGGGRNNNEQFF

J gene: TRBJ2-5
D gene: TRBD2
V gene: TRBV5-1
clone size: -
CDR3 DNA: TGCGCCAGCAGTTCTAGCGGGACGATGCAGGGGAACCCCCAGTACTTC
CDR3 protein: CASSSSGTMQGNPQYF

J gene: TRBJ2-1
D gene: -
V gene: TRBV29-1
clone size: few
CDR3 DNA: TGCAGCGTTCGGTCCCGGACAGACCTCTACAATGAGCAGTTCTTC
CDR3 protein: CSVRSRTDLYNEQFF

J gene: TRBJ1-5
D gene: -
V gene: TRBV19
clone size: many
CDR3 DNA: TGTGCCAGTAGTCGCCAGGGCGACCAGCCCCAGCATTTT
CDR3 protein: CASSRQGDQPQHF

J gene: TRBJ1-1
D gene: -
V gene: TRBV7-9
clone size: -
CDR3 DNA: TGTGCCAGCAGCCTCAGTGACACTGAAGCTTTCTTT
CDR3 protein: CASSLSDTEAFF

J gene: TRBJ2-7
D gene: -
V gene: TRBV12-3/TRBV12-4
clone size: -
CDR3 DNA: TGTGCCAGCAGTTTACTGGGGCCGACCTACGAGCAGTACTTC
CDR3 protein: CASSLLGPTYEQYF

J gene: TRBJ2-5
D gene: -
V gene: TRBV29-1
clone size: -
CDR3 DNA: TGCAGCGGGGGGTCAGGCGAGACCCAGTACTTC
CDR3 protein: CSGGSGETQYF

J gene: TRBJ2-1
D gene: TRBD2
V gene: TRBV6-1
clone size: many
CDR3 DNA: TGTGCCAGCAGTGAGGGACTAGCGGGAGCCCCTGAGCAGTTCTTC
CDR3 protein: CASSEGLAGAPEQFF

J gene: TRBJ2-5
D gene: -
V gene: TRBV15
clone size: few
CDR3 DNA: TGTGCCACCAGCAGAGAAAAGACAGCAAACCAAGAGACCCAGTACTTC
CDR3 protein: CATSREKTANQETQYF

J gene: TRBJ2-2
D gene: -
V gene: TRBV5-5
clone size: many
CDR3 DNA: TGTGCCAGCAGCTTGAGGGGATCCGGGGAGCTGTTTTTT
CDR3 protein: CASSLRGSGELFF

J gene: TRBJ1-2
D gene: -
V gene: TRBV29-1
clone size: many
CDR3 DNA: TGCAGCGTTGAAGGGCCGGGAACTAGCGGCTACACCTTC
CDR3 protein: CSVEGPGTSGYTF

J gene: TRBJ2-7
D gene: -
V gene: TRBV12-3/TRBV12-4
clone size: many
CDR3 DNA: TGTGCCAGCAGTAGCGGGACAGTCTACGAGCAGTACTTC
CDR3 protein: CASSSGTVYEQYF

J gene: TRBJ1-4
D gene: -
V gene: TRBV7-9
clone size: many
CDR3 DNA: TGTGCCAGCAGCTTAGTGGGAGGGAATGAAAAACTGTTTTTT
CDR3 protein: CASSLVGGNEKLFF

J gene: TRBJ1-2
D gene: TRBD1
V gene: TRBV20-1
clone size: many
CDR3 DNA: TGCAGTGCAGTAACGCGGGACAGCAATACCACTTCTAACTATGGCTACACCTTC
CDR3 protein: CSAVTRDSNTTSNYGYTF

J gene: TRBJ1-1
D gene: -
V gene: TRBV19
clone size: -
CDR3 DNA: TGTGCCAGTAGTCCGACCGGGGGGGGCACTGAAGCTTTCTTT
CDR3 protein: CASSPTGGGTEAFF

J gene: TRBJ1-2
D gene: -
V gene: TRBV28
clone size: many
CDR3 DNA: TGTGCCAGCAGTAGGATCTATGGCTACACCTTC
CDR3 protein: CASSRIYGYTF

J gene: TRBJ2-1
D gene: TRBD2
V gene: TRBV12-3/TRBV12-4
clone size: -
CDR3 DNA: TGTGCCATCGGGCTAGCGGGATCTAATGAGCAGTTCTTC
CDR3 protein: CAIGLAGSNEQFF

J gene: TRBJ2-1
D gene: -
V gene: TRBV7-7
clone size: few
CDR3 DNA: TGTGCCAGCAGCTTTGCCCCTGGGTCCTACAATGAGCAGTTCTTC
CDR3 protein: CASSFAPGSYNEQFF

J gene: TRBJ2-3
D gene: -
V gene: TRBV14
clone size: many
CDR3 DNA: TGTGCCAGCAGCCAAGTTTCCACAGATACGCAGTATTTT
CDR3 protein: CASSQVSTDTQYF

J gene: TRBJ2-7
D gene: -
V gene: TRBV6-6
clone size: -
CDR3 DNA: TGTGCCAGCCTCAAGTCGCAGGGGAGAGGAGAGCAGTACTTC
CDR3 protein: CASLKSQGRGEQYF

J gene: TRBJ1-4
D gene: -
V gene: TRBV28
clone size: many
CDR3 DNA: TGTGCCAGCAGGTTCTGGGCAACGTCTAATGAAAAACTGTTTTTT
CDR3 protein: CASRFWATSNEKLFF

J gene: TRBJ2-5
D gene: -
V gene: TRBV11-2
clone size: many
CDR3 DNA: TGTGCCAGCAGCTTAGGGAAGGAAGAGACCCAGTACTTC
CDR3 protein: CASSLGKEETQYF

J gene: TRBJ2-1
D gene: TRBD2
V gene: TRBV5-1
clone size: many
CDR3 DNA: TGCGCCAGCAGGCTGACTAGCGGGAGCTTATCACAATCCTCCTACAATGAGCAGTTCTTC
CDR3 protein: CASRLTSGSLSQSSYNEQFF

J gene: TRBJ2-5
D gene: -
V gene: TRBV9
clone size: many
CDR3 DNA: TGTGCCAGCAGCGTACAGGGGATGCCCTTAGAGACCCAGTACTTC
CDR3 protein: CASSVQGMPLETQYF

J gene: TRBJ2-7
D gene: -
V gene: TRBV5-4
clone size: many
CDR3 DNA: TGTGCCAGCAGTTTTGGCGGGAAAAAGGAGCAGTACTTC
CDR3 protein: CASSFGGKKEQYF

J gene: TRBJ1-1
D gene: -
V gene: TRBV7-9
clone size: few
CDR3 DNA: TGTGCCAGCAGCTTAGAAACTGAAGCTTTCTTT
CDR3 protein: CASSLETEAFF

J gene: TRBJ2-1
D gene: -
V gene: TRBV7-9
clone size: medium-sized
CDR3 DNA: TGTGCCAGCTCAGACTCGCCAAATACTAATGAGCAGTTCTTC
CDR3 protein: CASSDSPNTNEQFF

J gene: TRBJ2-1
D gene: TRBD2
V gene: TRBV28
clone size: medium-sized
CDR3 DNA: TGTGCCAGCAGTTTACTAGCGGGAGTAGGTTACAATGAGCAGTTCTTC
CDR3 protein: CASSLLAGVGYNEQFF

J gene: TRBJ1-5
D gene: TRBD1
V gene: TRBV27
clone size: -
CDR3 DNA: TGTGCCAGCAGTTCCCGGGACAGGGCCTATCAGCCCCAGCATTTT
CDR3 protein: CASSSRDRAYQPQHF

J gene: TRBJ2-7
D gene: TRBD1
V gene: TRBV12-3/TRBV12-4
clone size: -
CDR3 DNA: TGTGCCAGCAGCCCCGGTCCGGGACAGGTGGGGTACGAGCAGTACTTC
CDR3 protein: CASSPGPGQVGYEQYF

J gene: TRBJ1-5
D gene: -
V gene: TRBV29-1
clone size: -
CDR3 DNA: TGCAGCGTTGAAGTAAGTTTAAATCAGCCCCAGCATTTT
CDR3 protein: CSVEVSLNQPQHF

J gene: TRBJ2-5
D gene: TRBD2
V gene: TRBV5-4
clone size: many
CDR3 DNA: TGTGCCAGCACCACCCGAGCGGGAGACCAAGAGACCCAGTACTTC
CDR3 protein: CASTTRAGDQETQYF

J gene: TRBJ2-5
D gene: TRBD1
V gene: TRBV2
clone size: many
CDR3 DNA: TGTGCCATCCAGGGGGTCGGGTCAGAGACCCAGTACTTC
CDR3 protein: CAIQGVGSETQYF

J gene: TRBJ1-1
D gene: -
V gene: TRBV10-3
clone size: many
CDR3 DNA: TGTGCCATCAGTGAGGAGGGTCGCACTGAAGCTTTCTTT
CDR3 protein: CAISEEGRTEAFF

J gene: TRBJ2-1
D gene: -
V gene: TRBV29-1
clone size: many
CDR3 DNA: TGCAGCGTGTTGGGGGGCGAATACAATGAGCAGTTCTTC
CDR3 protein: CSVLGGEYNEQFF

J gene: TRBJ2-2
D gene: -
V gene: TRBV5-6
clone size: many
CDR3 DNA: TGTGCCAGCAGTGCTGCCAGGACCGGGGAGCTGTTTTTT
CDR3 protein: CASSAARTGELFF

J gene: TRBJ2-1
D gene: -
V gene: TRBV4-1
clone size: -
CDR3 DNA: TGCGCCAGCAGCACACGTAGCAGGCATGAGCAGTTCTTC
CDR3 protein: CASSTRSRHEQFF

J gene: TRBJ1-5
D gene: -
V gene: TRBV10-2
clone size: -
CDR3 DNA: TGCGCCAGCAGTGACGGATATAGCAATCAGCCCCAGCATTTT
CDR3 protein: CASSDGYSNQPQHF

J gene: TRBJ2-1
D gene: -
V gene: TRBV5-1
clone size: many
CDR3 DNA: TGCGCCAGCAGCTTGGTATCAGGGGCCCGTCCTTCTTACAATGAGCAGTTCTTC
CDR3 protein: CASSLVSGARPSYNEQFF

J gene: TRBJ2-5
D gene: TRBD2
V gene: TRBV29-1
clone size: many
CDR3 DNA: TGCAGCGGTGAACTCAGCGGGAGCGGGGAGACCCAGTACTTC
CDR3 protein: CSGELSGSGETQYF

J gene: TRBJ1-1
D gene: -
V gene: TRBV9
clone size: many
CDR3 DNA: TGTGCCAGCAGCGCTGCGACAGTGTTGAACACTGAAGCTTTCTTT
CDR3 protein: CASSAATVLNTEAFF

J gene: TRBJ1-5
D gene: -
V gene: TRBV6-6
clone size: -
CDR3 DNA: TGTGCCAGCAGTTACGTCGCCGATCAGCCCCAGCATTTT
CDR3 protein: CASSYVADQPQHF

J gene: TRBJ2-5
D gene: TRBD2
V gene: TRBV6-1
clone size: many
CDR3 DNA: TGTGCCAGCAGTGAATTAGCGGGAGGGCCAGAGACCCAGTACTTC
CDR3 protein: CASSELAGGPETQYF

J gene: TRBJ1-2
D gene: -
V gene: TRBV18
clone size: many
CDR3 DNA: TGTGCCAGCTCACCCCGCAGCGATGCCCCCTATGGCTACACCTTC
CDR3 protein: CASSPRSDAPYGYTF

J gene: TRBJ2-1
D gene: -
V gene: TRBV15
clone size: many
CDR3 DNA: TGTGCCACCAGCAGAGAGGCGGGCAATGAGCAGTTCTTC
CDR3 protein: CATSREAGNEQFF

J gene: TRBJ2-1
D gene: -
V gene: TRBV28
clone size: few
CDR3 DNA: TGTGCCAGCAGTCCGACAGGACCTAGCTCCTACAATGAGCAGTTCTTC
CDR3 protein: CASSPTGPSSYNEQFF

J gene: TRBJ1-5
D gene: -
V gene: TRBV27
clone size: few
CDR3 DNA: TGTGCCAGCAGTCCCCTGACGGGAAGCAATCAGCCCCAGCATTTT
CDR3 protein: CASSPLTGSNQPQHF